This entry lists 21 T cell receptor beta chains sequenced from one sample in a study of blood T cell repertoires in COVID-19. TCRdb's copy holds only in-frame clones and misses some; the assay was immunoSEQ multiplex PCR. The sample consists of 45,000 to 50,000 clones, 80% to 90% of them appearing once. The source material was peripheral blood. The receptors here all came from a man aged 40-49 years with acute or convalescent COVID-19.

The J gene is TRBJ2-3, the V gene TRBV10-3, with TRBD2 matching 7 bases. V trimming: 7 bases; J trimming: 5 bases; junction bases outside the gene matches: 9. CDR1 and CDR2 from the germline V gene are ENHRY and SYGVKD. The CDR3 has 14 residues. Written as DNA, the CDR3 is TGTGCCATCACCGGGGACGGGGGGAAAGATACGCAGTATTTT. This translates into CAITGDGGKDTQYF.

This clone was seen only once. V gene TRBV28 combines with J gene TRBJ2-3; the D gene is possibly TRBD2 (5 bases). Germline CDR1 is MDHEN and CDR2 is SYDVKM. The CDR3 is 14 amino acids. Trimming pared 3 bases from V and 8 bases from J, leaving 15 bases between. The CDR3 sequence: CASSFEPKEGTQYF. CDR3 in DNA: TGTGCCAGCAGTTTCGAACCGAAAGAGGGTACGCAGTATTTT.

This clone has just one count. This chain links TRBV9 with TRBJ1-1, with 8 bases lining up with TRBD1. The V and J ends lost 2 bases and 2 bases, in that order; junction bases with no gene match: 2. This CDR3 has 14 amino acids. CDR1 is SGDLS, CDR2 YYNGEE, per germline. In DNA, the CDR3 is TGTGCCAGCAGCGTTGGGACAGGAAACACTGAAGCTTTCTTT. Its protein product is CASSVGTGNTEAFF.

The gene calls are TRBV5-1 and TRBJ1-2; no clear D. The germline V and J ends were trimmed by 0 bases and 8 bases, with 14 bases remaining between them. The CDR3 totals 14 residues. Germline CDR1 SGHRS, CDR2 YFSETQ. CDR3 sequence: CASSLEQPGRGYTF. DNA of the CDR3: TGCGCCAGCAGCTTGGAACAGCCAGGAAGGGGCTACACCTTC.

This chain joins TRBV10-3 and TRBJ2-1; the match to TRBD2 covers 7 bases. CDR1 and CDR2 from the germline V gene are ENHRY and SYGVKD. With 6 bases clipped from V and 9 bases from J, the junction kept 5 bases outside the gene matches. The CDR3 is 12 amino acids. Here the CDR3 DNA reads TGTGCCATCAGGGAGACTAGCTTTGAGCAGTTCTTC. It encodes CAIRETSFEQFF.

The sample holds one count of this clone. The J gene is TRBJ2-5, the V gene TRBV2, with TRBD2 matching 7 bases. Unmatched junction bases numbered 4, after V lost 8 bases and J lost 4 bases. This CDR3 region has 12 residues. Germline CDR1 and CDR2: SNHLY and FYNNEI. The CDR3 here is CASVIAGETQYF. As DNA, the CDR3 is TGTGCCAGCGTTATAGCGGGAGAGACCCAGTACTTC.

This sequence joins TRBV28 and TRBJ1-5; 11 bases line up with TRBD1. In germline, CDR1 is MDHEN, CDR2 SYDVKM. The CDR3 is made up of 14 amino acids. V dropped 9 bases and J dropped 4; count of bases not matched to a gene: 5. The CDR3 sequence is CASSGTGGNQPQHF. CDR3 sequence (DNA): TGTGCCAGTTCCGGGACAGGGGGAAATCAGCCCCAGCATTTT.

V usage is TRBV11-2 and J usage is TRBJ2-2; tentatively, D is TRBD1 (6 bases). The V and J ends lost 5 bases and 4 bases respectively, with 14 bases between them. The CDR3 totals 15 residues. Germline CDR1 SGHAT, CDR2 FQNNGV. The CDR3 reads CASSPRQAPTGELFF. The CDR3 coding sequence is TGTGCCAGCAGCCCGCGACAGGCGCCCACCGGGGAGCTGTTTTTT.

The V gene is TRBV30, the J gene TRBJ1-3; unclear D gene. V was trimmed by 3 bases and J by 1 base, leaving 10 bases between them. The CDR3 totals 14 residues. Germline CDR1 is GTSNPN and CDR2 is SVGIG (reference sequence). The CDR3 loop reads CAWSAGVSGNTIYF. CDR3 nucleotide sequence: TGTGCCTGGAGCGCGGGAGTTTCTGGAAACACCATATATTTT.

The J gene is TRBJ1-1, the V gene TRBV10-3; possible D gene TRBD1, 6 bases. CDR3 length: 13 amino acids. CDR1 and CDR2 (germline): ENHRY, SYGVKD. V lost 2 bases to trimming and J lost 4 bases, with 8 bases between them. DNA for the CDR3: TGTGCCATCAGTGAGATAGGGGGCACTGAAGCTTTCTTT. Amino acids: CAISEIGGTEAFF.

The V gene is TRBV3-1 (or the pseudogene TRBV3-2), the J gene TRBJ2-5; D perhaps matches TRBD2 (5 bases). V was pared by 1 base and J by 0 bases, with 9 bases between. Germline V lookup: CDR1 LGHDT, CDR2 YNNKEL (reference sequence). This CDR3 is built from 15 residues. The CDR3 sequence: CASSQARRDQETQYF. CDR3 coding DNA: TGTGCCAGCAGCCAAGCCCGGCGGGACCAAGAGACCCAGTACTTC.

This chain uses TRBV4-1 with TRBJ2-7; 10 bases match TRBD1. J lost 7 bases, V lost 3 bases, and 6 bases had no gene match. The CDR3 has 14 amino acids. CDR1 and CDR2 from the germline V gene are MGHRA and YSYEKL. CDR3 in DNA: TGCGCCAGCAGCCATGGGACAGGGGAGGGGGAGCAGTACTTC. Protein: CASSHGTGEGEQYF.

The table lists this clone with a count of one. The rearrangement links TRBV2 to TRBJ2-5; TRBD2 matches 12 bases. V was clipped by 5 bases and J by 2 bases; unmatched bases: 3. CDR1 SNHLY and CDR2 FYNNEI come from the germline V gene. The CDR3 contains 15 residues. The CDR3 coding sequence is TGTGCCAGCAGTACCCTAGCGGGGGGGCAAGAGACCCAGTACTTC. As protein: CASSTLAGGQETQYF.

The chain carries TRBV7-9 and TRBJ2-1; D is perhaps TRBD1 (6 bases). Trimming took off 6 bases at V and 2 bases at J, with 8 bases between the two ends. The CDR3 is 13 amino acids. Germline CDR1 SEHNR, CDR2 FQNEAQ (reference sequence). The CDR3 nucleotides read TGTGCCAGCAGTGGACAGACCTACAATGAGCAGTTCTTC. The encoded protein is CASSGQTYNEQFF.

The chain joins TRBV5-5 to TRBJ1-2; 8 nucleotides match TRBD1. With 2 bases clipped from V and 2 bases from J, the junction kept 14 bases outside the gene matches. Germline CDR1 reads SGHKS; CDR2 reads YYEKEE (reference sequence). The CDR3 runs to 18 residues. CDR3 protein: CASSLRLSGGQANYGYTF. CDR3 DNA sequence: TGTGCCAGCAGCTTAAGGTTGTCGGGGGGACAGGCAAACTATGGCTACACCTTC.

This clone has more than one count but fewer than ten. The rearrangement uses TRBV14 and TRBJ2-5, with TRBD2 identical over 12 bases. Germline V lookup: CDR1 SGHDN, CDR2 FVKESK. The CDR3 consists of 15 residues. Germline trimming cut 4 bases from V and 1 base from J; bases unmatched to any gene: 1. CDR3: CASSPGLAGQETQYF. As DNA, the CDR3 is TGTGCCAGCAGCCCGGGACTAGCGGGCCAAGAGACCCAGTACTTC. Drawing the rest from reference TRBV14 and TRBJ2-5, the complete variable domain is EAGVTQFPSHSVIEKGQTVTLRCDPISGHDNLYWYRRVMGKEIKFLLHFVKESKQDESGMPNNRFLAERTGGTYSTLKVQPAELEDSGVYFCASSPGLAGQETQYFGPGTRLLVL.

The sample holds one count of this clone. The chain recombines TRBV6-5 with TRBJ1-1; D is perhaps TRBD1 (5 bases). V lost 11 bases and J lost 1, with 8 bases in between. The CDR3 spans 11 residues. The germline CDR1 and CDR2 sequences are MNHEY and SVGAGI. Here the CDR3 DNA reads TGTGCCCATCAGGGGAACACTGAAGCTTTCTTT. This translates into CAHQGNTEAFF.

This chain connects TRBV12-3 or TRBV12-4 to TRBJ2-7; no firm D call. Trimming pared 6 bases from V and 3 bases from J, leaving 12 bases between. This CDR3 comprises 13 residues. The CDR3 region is CASSRQEIYEQYF. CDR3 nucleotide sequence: TGTGCCAGCAGCCGTCAAGAGATCTACGAGCAGTACTTC.

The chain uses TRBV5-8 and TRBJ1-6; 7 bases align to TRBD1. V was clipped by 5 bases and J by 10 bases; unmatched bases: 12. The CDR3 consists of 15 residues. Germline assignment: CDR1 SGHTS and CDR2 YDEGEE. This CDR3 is CASRLRTGVGSPLHF. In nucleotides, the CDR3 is TGTGCCAGCAGACTAAGAACAGGGGTCGGATCACCCCTCCACTTT.

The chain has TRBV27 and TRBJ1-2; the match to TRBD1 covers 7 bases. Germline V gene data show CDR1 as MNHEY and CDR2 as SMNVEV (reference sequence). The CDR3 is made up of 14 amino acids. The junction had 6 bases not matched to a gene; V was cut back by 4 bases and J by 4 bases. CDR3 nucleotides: TGTGCCAGCAGTTCTAACAGGGGAAGCTATGGCTACACCTTC. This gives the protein CASSSNRGSYGYTF.

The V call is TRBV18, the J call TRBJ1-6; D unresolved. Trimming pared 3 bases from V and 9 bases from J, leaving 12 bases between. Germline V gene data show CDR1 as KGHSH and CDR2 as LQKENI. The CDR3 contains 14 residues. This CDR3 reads CASSPKGRGSPLHF. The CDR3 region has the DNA TGTGCCAGCTCACCGAAAGGGAGAGGTTCACCCCTCCACTTT.